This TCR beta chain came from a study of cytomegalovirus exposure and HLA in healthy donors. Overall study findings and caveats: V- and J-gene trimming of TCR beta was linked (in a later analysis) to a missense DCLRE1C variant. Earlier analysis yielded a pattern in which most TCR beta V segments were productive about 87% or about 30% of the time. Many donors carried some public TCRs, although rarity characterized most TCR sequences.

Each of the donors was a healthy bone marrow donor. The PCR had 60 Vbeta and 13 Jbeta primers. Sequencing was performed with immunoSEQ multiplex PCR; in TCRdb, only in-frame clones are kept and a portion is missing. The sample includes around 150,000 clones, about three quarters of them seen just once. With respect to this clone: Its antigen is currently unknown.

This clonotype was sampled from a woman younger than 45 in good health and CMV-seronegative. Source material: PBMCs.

The CDR3 region has the DNA TGTGCCAGCAGCTCGACAGGGACCGAAAAACTGTTTTTT. Residues: CASSSTGTEKLFF. V usage is TRBV5-4 and J usage is TRBJ1-4; 7 bases are shared with TRBD1. The CDR3 is 13 residues long. Losses at the gene ends were 3 bases for V and 8 bases for J; bases not matched to a gene: 4. Germline V gene lookup returns CDR1 SGHNT and CDR2 YYREEE (reference sequence).